This record covers a single TCR beta chain. Its antigen is currently unknown. The data derive from a study of shared clonotypes between healthy human individuals. Study-wide context: Plates per donor: three CD4 naive, three CD4 memory, two CD8 naive, one CD8 memory.

V was trimmed by 8 bases and J by 8 bases, leaving 15 bases between them. The germline V gene encodes CDR1 SNHLY and CDR2 FYNNEI. The CDR3 runs 12 residues. Data came from immunoSEQ multiplex PCR; TCRdb stores just in-frame clones and leaves some out. The data contain about 2,500,000 clones, just over 90% of them seen just once; the ten biggest clones take up 0.14%. General study findings and limits: With few donors, the genetic and exposure-history diversity represented was limited. Unshared clonotypes carried lower generation probabilities than those common to all four donors. Clonotype sharing among donors was expected to depend on sequencing depth.

This TCR was recovered from a man aged 18-30 years in good health. Material for sequencing was naive CD4+ T cells sorted from blood. As for subset: CD45RA+ positively selected. The chain uses TRBV2 and TRBJ1-1; D call uncertain. The CDR3 nucleotides are TGTGCCAGCCCTGCGGGAAGACCAGAAGCTTTCTTT. It is translated as CASPAGRPEAFF.